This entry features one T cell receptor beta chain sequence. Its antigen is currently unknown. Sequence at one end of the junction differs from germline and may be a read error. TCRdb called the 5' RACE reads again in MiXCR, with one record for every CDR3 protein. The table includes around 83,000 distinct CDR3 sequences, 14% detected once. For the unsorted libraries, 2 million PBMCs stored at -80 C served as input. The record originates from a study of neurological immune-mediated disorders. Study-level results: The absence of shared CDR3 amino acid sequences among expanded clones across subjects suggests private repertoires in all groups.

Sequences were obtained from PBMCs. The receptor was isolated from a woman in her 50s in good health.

For the CDR3, the DNA is TGTGCCACAAGGGGTTCAACTAATGTAAAACTGTTTTTT. Amino acid sequence: CATRGSTNVKLFF. The chain combines TRBV6-5 with TRBJ1-4, with D possibly being TRBD1 (5 bases). The CDR3 spans 13 residues. Germline V CDR1 and CDR2: MNHEY, SVGAGI.